The rows below give T cell receptor beta chains drawn from one sample of a study of T cells after yellow fever vaccination. TCRdb analysed the 5' RACE reads with MiXCR anew, one entry per CDR3 protein. This table has 300,000 or so distinct CDR3 sequences, 13% appearing once. Material: CD4+ T cells sorted from PBMCs, obtained 45 days after the yellow fever booster vaccination. Every receptor here comes from a young man who received the YFV17D yellow fever vaccine. CDR3s include the opening cysteine and the closing phenylalanine or tryptophan. Each record gives: clone size, D gene, V gene, J gene, CDR3 protein, CDR3 DNA. D genes are given only for firm matches. Clone size is stated in some rows and not others, as once, few, many or a class when expanded.

few	TRBD2	TRBV12-3/TRBV12-4	TRBJ2-3	CASSSLAGVPDTQYF	TGTGCCAGCAGTTCGCTAGCGGGAGTGCCAGATACGCAGTATTTT
-	TRBD1	TRBV7-2	TRBJ2-3	CASSFTGVTTDTQYF	TGTGCCAGCAGCTTTACAGGGGTCACCACAGATACGCAGTATTTT
few	-	TRBV5-1	TRBJ1-3	CASSLAGFSGNTIYF	TGCGCCAGCAGCTTGGCGGGCTTCTCTGGAAACACCATATATTTT
few	-	TRBV7-2	TRBJ2-1	CASSLRLWGFNEQFF	TGTGCCAGCAGCTTACGTTTATGGGGGTTCAATGAGCAGTTCTTC
-	-	TRBV7-3	TRBJ2-1	CASSSMGSSYNEQFF	TGTGCCAGCAGTTCGATGGGGAGCTCCTACAATGAGCAGTTCTTC
many	-	TRBV6-5	TRBJ2-1	CASSYSWDEQFF	TGTGCCAGCAGTTACTCTTGGGATGAGCAGTTCTTC
-	TRBD1	TRBV4-2	TRBJ2-7	CASSQISGTGGYEQYF	TGTGCCAGCAGCCAAATATCCGGGACAGGGGGCTACGAGCAGTACTTC
-	-	TRBV5-1	TRBJ2-5	CASSVILSQETQYF	TGCGCCAGCAGCGTTATACTTAGCCAAGAGACCCAGTACTTC
-	TRBD2	TRBV20-1	TRBJ2-7	CSARGRTSGSEVYEQYF	TGCAGTGCTAGAGGAAGGACTAGCGGGAGTGAGGTCTACGAGCAGTACTTC
few	-	TRBV9	TRBJ1-2	CASSVGRVTNYGYTF	TGTGCCAGCAGCGTAGGAAGGGTGACTAACTATGGCTACACCTTC
-	TRBD2	TRBV7-2	TRBJ2-1	CASSPSGGEQFF	TGTGCCAGCAGCCCTAGCGGGGGGGAGCAGTTCTTC
few	-	TRBV5-1	TRBJ1-5	CASSPGDSISNQPQHF	TGCGCCAGCAGCCCTGGCGACAGCATAAGCAATCAGCCCCAGCATTTT